These 27 T cell receptor beta chains came from one sample sequenced in a study of T cell responses to AZD1222 COVID-19 vaccine. This table comes from immunoSEQ multiplex PCR, and its TCRdb copy is limited to in-frame clones, with some not included. The sample carries roughly 85,000 clones, less than 95% recorded once. The source material was peripheral blood, sampled 28 days after the second AZD1222 dose. The receptors derive from an adult who received the AZD1222 COVID-19 vaccine.

The rearrangement links TRBV4-1 to TRBJ2-2; D not certain. Germline V gene lookup returns CDR1 MGHRA and CDR2 YSYEKL. The CDR3 has 16 amino acids. V lost 0 bases, J lost 0 bases, and 8 bases lay in between. In DNA, the CDR3 is TGCGCCAGCAGCCAAGACACAACTGCGAACACCGGGGAGCTGTTTTTT. Its protein product is CASSQDTTANTGELFF.

CDR3 sequence (DNA): TGTGCCAGCAGACCTTTGAACACTGAAGCTTTCTTT. It translates to CASRPLNTEAFF. The V call is TRBV7-8, the J call TRBJ1-1; D is ambiguous. The CDR3 covers 12 residues. CDR1 and CDR2 (germline): SGHVS, FQNEAQ. The V end lost 6 bases, the J end lost 0 bases, and 5 bases lay between the germline ends.

CDR3 protein: CASSTDPNQPQHF. In DNA form, the CDR3 reads TGCGCCAGCAGCACCGACCCTAATCAGCCCCAGCATTTT. The chain couples TRBV5-1 to TRBJ1-5; D gene unclear. Germline V gene data show CDR1 as SGHRS and CDR2 as YFSETQ. Trimming left V 4 bases short and J 4 bases short, with 9 bases between. The CDR3 length is 13 residues.

The J gene is TRBJ2-2, the V gene TRBV11-2; 7 nucleotides align to TRBD1. V lost 6 bases to trimming and J lost 0 bases; unmatched junction nucleotides: 7. Germline V gives CDR1 SGHAT, CDR2 FQNNGV. The CDR3 is 16 residues long. The CDR3 bases are TGTGCCAGCAGAAATTCCGGGACAGCGAACACCGGGGAGCTGTTTTTT. Amino acids: CASRNSGTANTGELFF.

The CDR3 region has the DNA TGTGCCATCGGACAGGGAAATCAGCCCCAGCATTTT. This encodes CAIGQGNQPQHF. The J gene is TRBJ1-5, the V gene TRBV24-1; TRBD1 matches at 8 bases. Per germline, CDR1 KGHDR and CDR2 SFDVKD. Trimming removed 11 bases from V and 4 bases from J; junction bases left unmatched: 3. This CDR3 has 12 amino acids.

The V gene is TRBV7-8, the J gene TRBJ1-1; D is undetermined. CDR1 is SGHVS, CDR2 FQNEAQ, per germline. Between the trimmed V and J ends, which lost 8 bases and 8 bases, there was a span of 15 bases. This CDR3 is built from 12 residues. The CDR3 loop is CASALREGEAFF. CDR3 coding DNA: TGTGCCAGCGCGCTCCGGGAGGGCGAAGCTTTCTTT. The whole variable domain, remainder taken from reference TRBV7-8 and TRBJ1-1, is GAGVSQSPRYKVAKRGQDVALRCDPISGHVSLFWYQQALGQGPEFLTYFQNEAQLDKSGLPSDRFFAERPEGSVSTLKIQRTQQEDSAVYLCASALREGEAFFGQGTRLTVV.

The V call is TRBV11-3, the J call TRBJ1-4, with TRBD1 matching 9 bases. The CDR3 has 15 residues. Germline trimming cut 0 bases from V and 11 bases from J; bases unmatched to any gene: 7. CDR1 and CDR2 (germline): SGHNT, YENEEA. The CDR3 DNA follows: TGTGCCAGCAGCTTAGACTCACAGGGGGCTGAGAAACTGTTTTTT. It is translated as CASSLDSQGAEKLFF.

V usage is TRBV3-1 (or the pseudogene TRBV3-2) and J usage is TRBJ1-6; tentatively, D is TRBD1 (6 bases). The germline CDR1 and CDR2 sequences are LGHDT and YNNKEL (reference sequence). The CDR3 contains 14 residues. Trimming cost V 6 bases and J 10 bases, with 16 bases left between them. CDR3 in DNA: TGTGCCAGCAGGCCCGCCGGGGGCGGATCACCCCTCCACTTT. This gives the protein CASRPAGGGSPLHF.

This clone was observed a single time. The V call is TRBV5-5, the J call TRBJ1-6; 7 bases map to TRBD1. Germline CDR1 reads SGHKS; CDR2 reads YYEKEE (reference sequence). This CDR3 is 17 amino acids long. J was trimmed by 4 bases and V by 3 bases; bases with no gene match: 10. Here the CDR3 DNA reads TGTGCCAGCAGCTCGGGACAGTCAGGGTCTTATAATTCACCCCTCCACTTT. It is translated as CASSSGQSGSYNSPLHF.

This clone was detected only a few times. This chain connects TRBV27 to TRBJ2-4, with 7 bases lining up with TRBD2. Germline V gene data show CDR1 as MNHEY and CDR2 as SMNVEV (reference sequence). V dropped 1 base and J dropped 1; count of bases not matched to a gene: 7. This CDR3 has 17 amino acids. The CDR3 here is CASSLLYRGVAKNIQYF. The CDR3 DNA follows: TGTGCCAGCAGTTTATTGTATCGGGGGGTGGCCAAAAACATTCAGTACTTC.

V and J are TRBV6-5 and TRBJ2-7; D not certain. The germline V gene has CDR1 MNHEY and CDR2 SVGAGI. This CDR3 comprises 12 residues. Between the trimmed V and J ends, which lost 4 bases and 4 bases, there was a span of 8 bases. Here the CDR3 reads CASSSTEYEQYF. The CDR3 nucleotides are TGTGCCAGCAGTTCCACAGAGTACGAGCAGTACTTC.

This sequence joins TRBV7-9 and TRBJ1-4; the D gene is possibly TRBD1 (5 bases). Trimming took off 2 bases at V and 4 bases at J, with 14 bases between the two ends. The germline V gene has CDR1 SEHNR and CDR2 FQNEAQ (reference sequence). The CDR3 extends over 16 amino acids. CDR3 region: CASSLSLTANNEKLFF. The CDR3 region has the DNA TGTGCCAGCAGCTTAAGCTTGACAGCGAATAATGAAAAACTGTTTTTT.

V gene TRBV2 combines with J gene TRBJ1-2, with 8 bases that match TRBD1. This CDR3 contains 17 residues. Germline trimming cut 4 bases from V and 6 bases from J; bases unmatched to any gene: 16. Germline CDR1 and CDR2: SNHLY and FYNNEI. The CDR3 bases are TGTGCCAGCAGTGGATTAGGGACAGGCAGTCCAGTCCATGGCTACACCTTC. It translates to CASSGLGTGSPVHGYTF.

The rearrangement links TRBV5-4 to TRBJ2-7; TRBD1 aligns across 8 bases. The germline V gene encodes CDR1 SGHNT and CDR2 YYREEE (reference sequence). There are 13 residues in the CDR3. J was trimmed by 4 bases and V by 7 bases; bases with no gene match: 7. This chain's CDR3 is CASADQGAYEQYF. CDR3 bases: TGTGCCAGCGCGGATCAGGGGGCATACGAGCAGTACTTC.

This clone occurred once. The V call is TRBV3-1 (or the pseudogene TRBV3-2), the J call TRBJ2-1, with a tentative D call TRBD1 (5 bases). Germline CDR1 reads LGHDT; CDR2 reads YNNKEL (reference sequence). Trimming pared 1 base from V and 10 bases from J, leaving 14 bases between. The CDR3 loop spans 14 amino acids. CDR3: CASSQGQGSLEQFF. In DNA, the CDR3 is TGTGCCAGCAGCCAAGGGCAGGGAAGTCTCGAGCAGTTCTTC.

This chain uses TRBV5-5 with TRBJ2-3; a possible D gene is TRBD1 (7 bases). Germline V gene sequence: CDR1 SGHKS, CDR2 YYEKEE (reference sequence). CDR3 length: 16 amino acids. The V end lost 2 bases, the J end lost 8 bases, and 21 bases lay between the germline ends. CDR3: CASSLDRDFGEATQYF. CDR3 DNA sequence: TGTGCCAGCAGCTTAGACAGGGACTTCGGGGAAGCTACGCAGTATTTT.

This chain uses TRBV19 with TRBJ2-5; D possibly corresponds to TRBD2 (7 bases). The CDR3 has 14 residues. Germline loops: CDR1 LNHDA, CDR2 SQIVND (reference sequence). V dropped 6 bases and J dropped 5 bases, with 16 bases sitting between them. CDR3 bases: TGTGCCAGTAGCGCGGGGGCGGCACGTGAGACCCAGTACTTC. Encoded protein: CASSAGAARETQYF.

The chain combines TRBV10-3 with TRBJ2-2; TRBD2 aligns across 7 bases. The CDR3 has 14 residues. J lost 4 bases, V lost 5 bases, and 4 bases had no gene match. Germline-derived CDR1 and CDR2 are ENHRY and SYGVKD. The CDR3 DNA reads as TGTGCCATCAGTCCGGGACTACTCACCGGGGAGCTGTTTTTT. Translating it yields CAISPGLLTGELFF.

The V and J genes are TRBV5-5 and TRBJ2-7; D might be TRBD1 (6 bases). V dropped 4 bases and J dropped 6 bases, with 23 bases sitting between them. This CDR3 has 16 amino acids. Germline V CDR1 and CDR2: SGHKS, YYEKEE (reference sequence). CDR3 amino acids: CASSDQGTGLRGEQYF. The CDR3 region has the DNA TGTGCCAGCAGCGACCAGGGGACGGGCCTACGGGGCGAGCAGTACTTC.

The chain is built from TRBV3-1 (or the pseudogene TRBV3-2) and TRBJ1-5; D is unresolved. V was clipped by 4 bases and J by 7 bases, with 11 bases between them. The CDR3 length is 13 residues. Per the germline V gene, CDR1 is LGHDT and CDR2 is YNNKEL (reference sequence). The CDR3 spells CASSRLTGQPQHF. In nucleotides, the CDR3 is TGTGCCAGCAGCCGACTGACCGGACAGCCCCAGCATTTT.

The chain has TRBV30 and TRBJ1-4; 9 nucleotides align to TRBD1. CDR3 length equals 13 residues. Germline CDR1 reads GTSNPN; CDR2 reads SVGIG (reference sequence). The ends lost 5 bases at V and 4 bases at J; junction bases unmatched: 2. CDR3 sequence: CAWRQGDNEKLFF. The CDR3 coding sequence is TGTGCCTGGCGACAGGGGGATAATGAAAAACTGTTTTTT.

The chain couples TRBV7-3 to TRBJ2-1; 16 bases are shared with TRBD2. Germline V gene data show CDR1 as SGHTA and CDR2 as FQGTGA. CDR3 size: 15 residues. V gave up 5 bases and J gave up 8 bases; unmatched junction bases: 3. CDR3 nucleotide sequence: TGTGCCAGCAGCCTGGGACTAGCGGGAGGGTATGAGCAGTTCTTC. The encoded protein is CASSLGLAGGYEQFF.

The gene calls are TRBV24-1 and TRBJ2-7, with D unresolved. V was pared by 3 bases and J by 1 base, with 9 bases between. This CDR3 is built from 14 residues. CDR1 KGHDR and CDR2 SFDVKD come from the germline V gene. The CDR3 spells CATSDADHSYEQYF. As DNA, the CDR3 is TGTGCCACCAGTGATGCCGACCATTCCTACGAGCAGTACTTC.

On this clone itself: Other DNA sequences in this specimen translate into the identical CDR3. This chain joins TRBV29-1 and TRBJ2-2, with TRBD2 as a possible D gene (5 bases). The CDR3 has 14 residues. V was trimmed by 4 bases and J by 4 bases, leaving 13 bases between them. In germline, CDR1 is SQVTM, CDR2 ANQGSEA. Written as DNA, the CDR3 is TGCAGCGTTGTCCGGGAATGGGGCACCGGGGAGCTGTTTTTT. Encoded protein: CSVVREWGTGELFF.

The V and J genes are TRBV5-1 and TRBJ1-6; D is uncertain. V was pared by 3 bases and J by 4 bases, with 2 bases between. The CDR3 is 12 amino acids. Germline V gene sequence: CDR1 SGHRS, CDR2 YFSETQ. The DNA of the CDR3 is TGCGCCAGCAGCTCATATAATTCACCCCTCCACTTT. As protein: CASSSYNSPLHF. The full variable domain, in which reference TRBV5-1 and TRBJ1-6 provide the parts outside the CDR3, is KAGVTQTPRYLIKTRGQQVTLSCSPISGHRSVSWYQQTPGQGLQFLFEYFSETQRNKGNFPGRFSGRQFSNSRSEMNVSTLELGDSALYLCASSSYNSPLHFGNGTRLTVT.

The chain employs TRBV20-1 and TRBJ1-2; D is perhaps TRBD1 (6 bases). This CDR3 contains 10 residues. CDR1 is DFQATT and CDR2 is SNEGSKA in the germline V gene (reference sequence). The V and J ends lost 5 bases and 8 bases respectively, with 9 bases between them. The DNA for the CDR3 is TGCAGTGCTCCAGGGGTCGGCTACACCTTC. This encodes CSAPGVGYTF.

The chain links TRBV5-4 to TRBJ1-4; no clear D. The V gene's germline CDR1 is SGHNT and CDR2 YYREEE (reference sequence). The V gene lost 3 bases and the J gene lost 4 bases, with 7 bases spanning the gap. This CDR3 is 13 amino acids long. CDR3 amino acids: CASSSGYNEKLFF. DNA for the CDR3: TGTGCCAGCAGCTCCGGGTATAATGAAAAACTGTTTTTT.